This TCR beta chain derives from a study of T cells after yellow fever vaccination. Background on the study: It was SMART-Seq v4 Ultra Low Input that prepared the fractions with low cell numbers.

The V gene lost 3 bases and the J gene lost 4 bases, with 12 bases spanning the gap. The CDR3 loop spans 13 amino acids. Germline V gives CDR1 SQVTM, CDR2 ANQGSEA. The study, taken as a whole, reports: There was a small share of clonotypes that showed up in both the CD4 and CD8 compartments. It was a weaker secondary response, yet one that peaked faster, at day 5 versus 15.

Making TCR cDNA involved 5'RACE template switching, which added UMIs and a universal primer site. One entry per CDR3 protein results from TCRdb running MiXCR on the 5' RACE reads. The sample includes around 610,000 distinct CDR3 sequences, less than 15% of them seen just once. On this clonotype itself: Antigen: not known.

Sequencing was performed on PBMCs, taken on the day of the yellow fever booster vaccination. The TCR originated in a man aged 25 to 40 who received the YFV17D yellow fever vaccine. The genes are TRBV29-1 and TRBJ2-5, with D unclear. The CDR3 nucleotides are TGCAGCGTTGAGACCCGTTTGTCAGAGACCCAGTACTTC. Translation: CSVETRLSETQYF.